This T cell receptor beta chain was found in a study of T cells of healthy individuals. V gave up 7 bases and J gave up 7 bases; unmatched junction bases: 7. CDR1 is SQVTM, CDR2 ANQGSEA, per germline. The CDR3 is 13 residues long. This clonotype showed up many times. TCRdb re-derived calls from the 5' RACE reads in MiXCR, one entry per CDR3 protein. In the table there are about 96,000 distinct CDR3 sequences, 15% to 20% of which are singletons. This sequence was found in a human donor in good health. The chain carries TRBV29-1 and TRBJ1-2; TRBD1 matches at 12 bases. CDR3 residues: CSEKGQGAGGYTF. The DNA of the CDR3 is TGCAGCGAGAAGGGACAGGGGGCAGGTGGCTACACCTTC.